Listed here are 2 T cell receptor beta chains from one sample, sequenced in a study of blood T cell repertoires in COVID-19. Using immunoSEQ multiplex PCR, the repertoire was profiled, and TCRdb retains in-frame clones only, with some absent. This table holds about 57,000 clones, 75% to 95% found once. The sample taken for sequencing was peripheral blood. These receptors were obtained from a man in his sixties with acute or convalescent COVID-19.

V is TRBV28 and J is TRBJ1-2; D is possibly TRBD1 (6 bases). With 8 bases removed from V and 6 bases from J, the gap between germline ends came to 16 bases. CDR3 size: 13 residues. Germline loops: CDR1 MDHEN, CDR2 SYDVKM. The CDR3 nucleotides are TGTGCCAGCGGTTGGGCACAGGGAAATGGCTACACCTTC. Protein product: CASGWAQGNGYTF.

DNA for the CDR3: TGTGCCAGCGCTACTAGCGGGAGGGCTTCCTACGAGCAGTACTTC. This gives the protein CASATSGRASYEQYF. V is TRBV28 and J is TRBJ2-7; 13 nucleotides agree with TRBD2. The V gene end was trimmed by 8 bases and the J gene end by 1 base; junction bases not matched to a gene: 5. The CDR3 totals 15 residues. Germline V gives CDR1 MDHEN, CDR2 SYDVKM.